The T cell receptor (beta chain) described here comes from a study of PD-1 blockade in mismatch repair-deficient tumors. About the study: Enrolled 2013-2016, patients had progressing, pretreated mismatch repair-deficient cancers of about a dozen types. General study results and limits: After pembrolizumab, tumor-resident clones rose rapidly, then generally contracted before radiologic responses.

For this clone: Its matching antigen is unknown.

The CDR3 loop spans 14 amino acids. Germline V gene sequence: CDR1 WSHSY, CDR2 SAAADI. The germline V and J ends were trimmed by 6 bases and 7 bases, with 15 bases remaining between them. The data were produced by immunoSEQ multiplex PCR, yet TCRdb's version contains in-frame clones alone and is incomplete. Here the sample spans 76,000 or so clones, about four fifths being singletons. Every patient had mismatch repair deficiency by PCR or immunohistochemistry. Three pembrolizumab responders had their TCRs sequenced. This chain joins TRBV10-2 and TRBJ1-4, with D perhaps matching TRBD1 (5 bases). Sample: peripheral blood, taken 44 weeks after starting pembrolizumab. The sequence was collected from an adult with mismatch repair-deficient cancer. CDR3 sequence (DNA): TGCGCCAGCAGGGATCCGATAGGGACTGAAAAACTGTTTTTT. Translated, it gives CASRDPIGTEKLFF.